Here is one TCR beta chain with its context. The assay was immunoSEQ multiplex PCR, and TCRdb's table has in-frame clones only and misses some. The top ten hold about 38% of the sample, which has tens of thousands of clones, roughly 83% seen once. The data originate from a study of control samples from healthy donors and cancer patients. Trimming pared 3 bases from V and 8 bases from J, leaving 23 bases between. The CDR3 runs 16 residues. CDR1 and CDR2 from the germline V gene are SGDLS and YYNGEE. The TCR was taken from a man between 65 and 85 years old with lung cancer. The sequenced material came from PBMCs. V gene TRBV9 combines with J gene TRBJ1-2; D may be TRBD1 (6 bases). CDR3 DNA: TGTGCCAGCAGCGCGCGGGGAGAGACAGGTCGTTTCGGCTACACCTTC. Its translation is CASSARGETGRFGYTF. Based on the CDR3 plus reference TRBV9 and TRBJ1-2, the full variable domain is DSGVTQTPKHLITATGQRVTLRCSPRSGDLSVYWYQQSLDQGLQFLIQYYNGEERAKGNILERFSAQQFPDLHSELNLSSLELGDSALYFCASSARGETGRFGYTFGSGTRLTVV.